This entry features one T cell receptor beta chain sequence. This clonotype was detected many times. The antigen it binds to is not known. No base quality values were provided; no much bigger clone lies one nucleotide off. Libraries were constructed by RACE. For sequencing, a NextSeq 500 was employed. During library preparation, unique molecular identifiers were attached to individual cDNA molecules so that TCRs could be counted in a quantitative, reproducible way. For every blood RNA sample, sequencing covered both the TCR alpha and TCR beta chains. The study's own analysis went as follows. A median of about 87,000 TCRs per sample was observed, with a range of roughly 23,224 to 750,000. The Decombinator software suite was used to annotate the V, J and CDR3 of the TCR reads. For PS versus PT1 abundance plots, all samples were subsampled to the same number of TCRs (28,000). Expanded TCRs were defined as absent before sensitization and observed at least eight times at the 2-week time point. The public reads were quality trimmed at Q25 with fastp and then assembled into clones with MiXCR by TCRdb, keeping productive beta chains. Records with the same CDR3 protein are collapsed into one entry carrying the most frequent genes and DNA. For this entry, the V and J calls and clone size follow TCRdb and not the study's own pipeline. The sample yields about 98,000 distinct CDR3 sequences; roughly a tenth were counted once. The ten biggest clones cover about 3.1% of the sample.

These data originate in a study of human T cells and chemical hapten exposure (dated by TCRdb to about 2021). About the full investigation: For sensitization, 2% DPC in acetone was applied to an approximately 2 cm by approximately 2 cm area of upper inner arm skin. Throughout the roughly 25-week study period, patients were also given weekly therapeutic DPC doses on the scalp. Patch tests used Finn chambers with 0.01% DPC on the upper back, scored after 6 days by International Contact Dermatitis Research Group standards. The patient cohort, mostly female, included alopecia areata with under or over 50% scalp involvement, alopecia totalis and alopecia universalis. Libraries were combined into a pool for sequencing, and differences in TCR yield between samples came mainly from small differences in library volumes within the pool. This study followed changes in the peripheral blood TCR repertoire in vivo during primary and secondary sensitization of alopecia patients to the hapten diphenylcyclopropenone (DPC). Blood samples were taken from patients before sensitization (week 0) and at 2, 6 and about 24 weeks after DPC sensitization. Blood for TCR sequencing was provided by twenty-nine alopecia patients at one to four time points (pre-sensitization, 2, 6 and 24 weeks).

Study-level results and caveats: All patients had alopecia, a presumed autoimmune disease, so their immune response might differ from that of healthy individuals. Repeated subsampling changed both the strength of the expansion versus patch-test correlation and the threshold at which that correlation became significant. DPC sensitization did not change the number of TCRs with a frequency above 1 in 1000, and there was no evidence of changes in global repertoire structure. The number of PT1 expanded TCRs positively correlated with patch test score, significant at thresholds 8, 16 and 32 but not 4. Significantly more large CDR3 similarity clusters were formed by expanded TCRs than by pre-sensitization or healthy control sets, consistent with antigen-driven responses.

This sample's time point label indicates: pre-sensitization, week 0. In light of the paper, this sample's treatment or condition label describes: therapeutic diphenylcyclopropenone sensitization with weekly scalp DPC. At every patch-test visit, the blood draw took place before the patch test was put on. Patients were eligible if aged 18 to 70, diagnosed with alopecia and judged suitable for DPC therapy, and pregnant patients were excluded. Unfractionated whole blood was collected in Tempus Blood RNA tubes, and total RNA was extracted from that blood. The CDR3, from cysteine to phenylalanine, totals 13 residues. Kept here is only the CDR3 DNA, which spans 39 bases and is read in frame from base 1. Cut back by 2 bases and 7 bases, the V and J ends lie 9 bases apart. CDR1 and CDR2, per the germline V gene, are KGHSH and LQKENI.

The sequence joins TRBV18 to TRBJ1-3; a tentative D call is TRBD1 (5 bases match). This clonotype was obtained from a woman in her sixties or seventies with alopecia areata. Some clones in this sample may be carry-over from other donors' samples. Sequenced material: whole blood, taken in connection with sensitization to the hapten diphenylcyclopropenone (DPC). The DNA reads as follows: TGTGCCAGCTCACCAGGGGGTCGGAACACCATATATTTT. Its protein is CASSPGGRNTIYF.